The rows below give T cell receptor beta chains drawn from one sample of a study of shared clonotypes between healthy human individuals. This table comes from immunoSEQ multiplex PCR, and its TCRdb copy is limited to in-frame clones, with some not included. Of around 2,000,000 clones in the sample, more than 85% were seen once. The sequenced material came from naive CD8+ T cells from PBMCs. The receptors were sampled from a man between 18 and 35 years old in good health. Some clones in this sample may be carry-over from other donors' samples. Each CDR3 is given with its conserved first and last residue. D genes are given only for firm matches.

J gene | V gene | D gene | CDR3 protein | CDR3 DNA
TRBJ2-7 | TRBV7-2 | . | CASSLVSGPSYEQYF | TGTGCCAGCAGCTTAGTCTCGGGCCCCTCCTACGAGCAGTACTTC
TRBJ2-3 | TRBV19 | . | CASSSGGTDTQYF | TGTGCCAGTAGTAGCGGAGGGACAGATACGCAGTATTTT
TRBJ2-3 | TRBV29-1 | . | CSVEGLGSTDTQYF | TGCAGCGTTGAAGGACTGGGAAGCACAGATACGCAGTATTTT
TRBJ2-2 | TRBV19 | . | CASHFTGELFF | TGTGCCAGTCACTTTACCGGGGAGCTGTTTTTT
TRBJ2-5 | TRBV7-2 | . | CASSFRTIQETQYF | TGTGCCAGCAGCTTTCGGACTATCCAAGAGACCCAGTACTTC
TRBJ2-1 | TRBV28 | TRBD2 | CASSRGENEQFF | TGTGCCAGCAGTCGGGGGGAGAATGAGCAGTTCTTC
TRBJ1-1 | TRBV6-5 | TRBD1 | CASSPIPTGDTEAFF | TGTGCCAGCAGTCCCATCCCCACAGGGGACACTGAAGCTTTCTTT
TRBJ1-5 | TRBV12-5 | . | CASGLGSGPQHF | TGTGCTAGTGGGTTAGGATCAGGGCCCCAGCATTTT
TRBJ1-1 | TRBV29-1 | . | CSVHLGTNTEAFF | TGCAGCGTTCATCTTGGTACTAACACTGAAGCTTTCTTT
TRBJ1-5 | TRBV19 | . | CASTMSPVASNQPQHF | TGTGCCAGTACCATGAGCCCGGTTGCAAGCAATCAGCCCCAGCATTTT